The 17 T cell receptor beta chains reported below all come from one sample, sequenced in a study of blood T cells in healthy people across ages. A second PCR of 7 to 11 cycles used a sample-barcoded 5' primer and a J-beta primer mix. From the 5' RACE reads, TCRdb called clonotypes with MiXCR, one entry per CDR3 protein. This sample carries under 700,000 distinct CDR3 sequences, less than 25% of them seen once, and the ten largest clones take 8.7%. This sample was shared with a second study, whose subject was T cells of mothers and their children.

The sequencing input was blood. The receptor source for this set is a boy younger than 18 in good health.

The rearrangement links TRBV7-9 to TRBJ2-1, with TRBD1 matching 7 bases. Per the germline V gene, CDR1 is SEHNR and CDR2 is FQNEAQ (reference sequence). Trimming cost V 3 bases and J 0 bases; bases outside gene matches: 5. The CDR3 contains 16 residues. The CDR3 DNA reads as TGTGCCAGCAGCTTCACAGGGGTGGGCTCCTACAATGAGCAGTTCTTC. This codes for CASSFTGVGSYNEQFF.

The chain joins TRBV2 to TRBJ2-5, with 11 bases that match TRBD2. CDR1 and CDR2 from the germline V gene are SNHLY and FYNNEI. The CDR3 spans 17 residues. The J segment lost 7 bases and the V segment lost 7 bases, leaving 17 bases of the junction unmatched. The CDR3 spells CASNPRWLAGGRRTQYF. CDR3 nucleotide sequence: TGTGCCAGCAACCCCAGGTGGCTAGCGGGGGGAAGAAGGACCCAGTACTTC.

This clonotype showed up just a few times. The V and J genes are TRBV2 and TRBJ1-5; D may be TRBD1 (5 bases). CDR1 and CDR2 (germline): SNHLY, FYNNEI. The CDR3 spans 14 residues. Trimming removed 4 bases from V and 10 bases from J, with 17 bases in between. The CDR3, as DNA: TGTGCCAGCAGTGTACTGGGGGGTCAACAACCCCAGCATTTT. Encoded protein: CASSVLGGQQPQHF.

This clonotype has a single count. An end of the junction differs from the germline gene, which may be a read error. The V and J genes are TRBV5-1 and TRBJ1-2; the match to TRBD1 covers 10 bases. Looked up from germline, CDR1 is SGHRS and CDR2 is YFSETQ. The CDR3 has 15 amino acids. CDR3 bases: TGCGCCAGCAGTCTACCGGGACAGGGGAACTTTGGCTACACCTTC. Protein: CASSLPGQGNFGYTF.

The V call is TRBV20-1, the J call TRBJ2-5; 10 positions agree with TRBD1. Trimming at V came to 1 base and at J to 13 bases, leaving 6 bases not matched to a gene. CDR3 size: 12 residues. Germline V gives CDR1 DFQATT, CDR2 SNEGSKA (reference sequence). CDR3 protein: CSARGEGTGVYF. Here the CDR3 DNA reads TGCAGTGCTAGAGGAGAGGGGACAGGGGTGTACTTC.

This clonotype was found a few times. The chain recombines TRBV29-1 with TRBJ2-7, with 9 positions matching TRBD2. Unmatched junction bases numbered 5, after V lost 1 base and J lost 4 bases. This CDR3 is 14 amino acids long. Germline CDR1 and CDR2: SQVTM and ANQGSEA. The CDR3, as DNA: TGCAGCGTTGAAGTAACTAGCGGGTTTTACGAGCAGTACTTC. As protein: CSVEVTSGFYEQYF.

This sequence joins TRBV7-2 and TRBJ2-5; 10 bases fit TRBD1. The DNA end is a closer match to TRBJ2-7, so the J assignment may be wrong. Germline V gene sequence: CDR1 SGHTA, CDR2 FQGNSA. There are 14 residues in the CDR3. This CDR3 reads CASSSDRGFNEQYF. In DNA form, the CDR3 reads TGTGCCAGCAGCTCGGACAGGGGGTTCAACGAGCAGTACTTC.

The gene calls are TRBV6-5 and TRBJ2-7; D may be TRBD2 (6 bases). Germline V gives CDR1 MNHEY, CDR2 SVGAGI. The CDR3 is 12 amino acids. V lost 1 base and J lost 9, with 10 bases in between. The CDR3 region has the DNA TGTGCCAGCAGTTACTTAGGAGGGGCGCAGTACTTC. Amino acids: CASSYLGGAQYF.

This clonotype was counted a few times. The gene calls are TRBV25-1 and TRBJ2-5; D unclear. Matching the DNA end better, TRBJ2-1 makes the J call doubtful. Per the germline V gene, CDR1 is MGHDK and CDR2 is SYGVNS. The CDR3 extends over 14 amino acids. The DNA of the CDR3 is TGTGCCAGCAGTGATAGCTTGCTCGGGAATGAGCAGTTCTTC. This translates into CASSDSLLGNEQFF.

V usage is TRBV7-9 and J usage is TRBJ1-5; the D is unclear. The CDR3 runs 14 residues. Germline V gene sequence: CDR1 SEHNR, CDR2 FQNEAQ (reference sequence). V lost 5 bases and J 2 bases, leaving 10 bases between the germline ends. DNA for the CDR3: TGTGCCAGCAGCCGACGGCAGGGCAATCAGCCCCAGCATTTT. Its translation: CASSRRQGNQPQHF.

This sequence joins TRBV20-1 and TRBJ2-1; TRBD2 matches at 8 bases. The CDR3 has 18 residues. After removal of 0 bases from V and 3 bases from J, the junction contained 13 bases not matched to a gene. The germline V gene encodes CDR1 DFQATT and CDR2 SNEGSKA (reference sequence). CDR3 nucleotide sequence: TGCAGTGCTAGAGATCCTTTCCCGCTAGCGGGCGACTACAATGAGCAGTTCTTC. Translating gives CSARDPFPLAGDYNEQFF.

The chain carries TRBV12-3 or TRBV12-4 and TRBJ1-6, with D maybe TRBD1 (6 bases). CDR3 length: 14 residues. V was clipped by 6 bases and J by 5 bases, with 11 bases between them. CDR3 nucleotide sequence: TGTGCCAGCAGCTTAAACAGGGATAATTCACCCCTCCACTTT. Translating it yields CASSLNRDNSPLHF.

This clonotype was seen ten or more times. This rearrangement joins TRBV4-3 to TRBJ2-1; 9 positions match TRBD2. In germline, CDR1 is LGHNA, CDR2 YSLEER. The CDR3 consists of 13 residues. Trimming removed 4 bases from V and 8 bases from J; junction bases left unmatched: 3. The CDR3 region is CASSPWTSDEQFF. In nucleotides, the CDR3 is TGCGCCAGCAGCCCCTGGACTAGCGATGAGCAGTTCTTC.

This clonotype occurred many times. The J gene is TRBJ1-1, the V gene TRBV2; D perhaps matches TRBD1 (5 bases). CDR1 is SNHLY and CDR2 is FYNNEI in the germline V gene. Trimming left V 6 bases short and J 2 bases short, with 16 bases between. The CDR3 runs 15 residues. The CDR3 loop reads CASSLLGQGNTEAFF. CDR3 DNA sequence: TGTGCCAGCAGCCTCCTGGGGCAGGGAAACACTGAAGCTTTCTTT.

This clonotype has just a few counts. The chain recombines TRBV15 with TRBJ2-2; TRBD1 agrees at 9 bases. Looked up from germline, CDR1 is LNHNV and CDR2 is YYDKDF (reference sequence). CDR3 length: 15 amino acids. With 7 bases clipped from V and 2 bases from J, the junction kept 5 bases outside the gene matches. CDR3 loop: CATTVDRGNTGELFF. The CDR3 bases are TGTGCCACCACCGTGGACAGGGGCAACACCGGGGAGCTGTTTTTT.

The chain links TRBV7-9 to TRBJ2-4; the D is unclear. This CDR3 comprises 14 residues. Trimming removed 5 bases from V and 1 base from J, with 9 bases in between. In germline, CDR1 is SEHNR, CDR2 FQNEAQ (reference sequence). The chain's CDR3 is CASSHVGAKNIQYF. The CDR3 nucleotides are TGTGCCAGCAGCCATGTTGGGGCCAAAAACATTCAGTACTTC.

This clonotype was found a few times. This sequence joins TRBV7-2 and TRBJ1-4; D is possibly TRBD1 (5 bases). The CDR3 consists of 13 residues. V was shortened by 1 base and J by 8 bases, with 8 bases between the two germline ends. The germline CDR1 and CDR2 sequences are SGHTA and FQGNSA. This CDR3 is CASSLVRAEKLFF. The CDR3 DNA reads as TGTGCCAGCAGCTTAGTCAGGGCCGAAAAACTGTTTTTT. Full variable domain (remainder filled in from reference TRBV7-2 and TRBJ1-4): GAGVSQSPSNKVTEKGKDVELRCDPISGHTALYWYRQSLGQGLEFLIYFQGNSAPDKSGLPSDRFSAERTGGSVSTLTIQRTQQEDSAVYLCASSLVRAEKLFFGSGTQLSVL.